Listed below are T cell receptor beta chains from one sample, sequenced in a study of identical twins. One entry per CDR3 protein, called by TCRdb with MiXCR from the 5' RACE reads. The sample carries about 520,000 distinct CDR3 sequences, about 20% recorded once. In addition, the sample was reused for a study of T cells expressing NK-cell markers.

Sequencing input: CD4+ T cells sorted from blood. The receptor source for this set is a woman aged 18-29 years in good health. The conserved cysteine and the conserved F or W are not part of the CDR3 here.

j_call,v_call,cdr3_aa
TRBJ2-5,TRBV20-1,SALLAYQETQY
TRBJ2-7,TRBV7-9,ASSPIGTPYEQY
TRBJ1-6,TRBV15,ATSRLRDASNSPLH
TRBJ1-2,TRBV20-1,SARVGGVYGYT
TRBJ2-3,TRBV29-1,SVARTGTHTDTQY
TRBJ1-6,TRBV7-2,ASSLGPPLH
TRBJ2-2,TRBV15,ATRRTGGTGELF
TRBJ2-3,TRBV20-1,SARDPSDTQY
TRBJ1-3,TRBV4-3,ASSQDRGYGNTIY
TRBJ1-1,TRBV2,ASSEVGLLEAF
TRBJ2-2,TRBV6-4,ASSAFTGITGELF
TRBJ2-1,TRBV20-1,SARALGPANEQF
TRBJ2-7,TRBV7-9,ASSSRAVSYEQY
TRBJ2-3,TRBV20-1,SGKSGTDTQY
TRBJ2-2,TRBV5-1,ASSFDRTYTGELF
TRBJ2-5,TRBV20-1,SARRGQTQY
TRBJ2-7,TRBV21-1,ASSKGQVISYEQY
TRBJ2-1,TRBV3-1,ASSHPGQGGNEQF
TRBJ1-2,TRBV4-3,ASSQDGGRGYT
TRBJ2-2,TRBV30,AWSTSGSGTGELF
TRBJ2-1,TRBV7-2,ASSHSSGGTYNEQF
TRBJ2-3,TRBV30,AWSVSRVVDTQY
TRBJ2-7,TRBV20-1,SAGQVIYEQY
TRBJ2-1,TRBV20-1,SARVTSGAYNEQF
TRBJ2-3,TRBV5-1,ASRTGASTDTQY
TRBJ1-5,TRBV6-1,ASSWKVGDQPQH
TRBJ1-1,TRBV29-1,SATPGPTEAF
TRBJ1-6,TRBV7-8,ASSSWSNNSPLH
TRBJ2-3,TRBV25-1,ASLEGPDTQY
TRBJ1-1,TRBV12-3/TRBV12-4,ASSLADGVLSAF
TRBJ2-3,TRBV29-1,SAHLKLTDTQY
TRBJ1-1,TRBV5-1,ASSSGRTENTEAF
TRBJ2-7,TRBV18,ASSNGWTGFTEQY
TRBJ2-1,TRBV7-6,ASSLTSSREQF
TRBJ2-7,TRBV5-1,ASSLGWGPPYEQY
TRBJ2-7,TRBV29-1,SVEAPGLGEQY
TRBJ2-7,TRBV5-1,ASSPQGPHEQY
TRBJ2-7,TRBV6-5,ASSYSPGQGADEQY